The 6 T cell receptor beta chains below all came from one sample that was sequenced in a study of T cell responses to AZD1222 COVID-19 vaccine. Profiling relied on immunoSEQ multiplex PCR, and the TCRdb table lists in-frame clones only, not all of them. In the table there are 120,000 to 150,000 clones, approximately 90% of which are singletons. This specimen consisted of peripheral blood, obtained on day 0 of AZD1222 vaccination. The source of these receptors is an adult in good health.

The V call is TRBV25-1, the J call TRBJ2-5; no clear D gene. The V gene's germline CDR1 is MGHDK and CDR2 SYGVNS. Trimming removed 1 base at V and 5 bases at J, with 14 bases between. This CDR3 contains 15 residues. The DNA of the CDR3 is TGTGCCAGCAGTGAATCTGCTGGAACCGGGGAGACCCAGTACTTC. This sequence encodes CASSESAGTGETQYF.

In its sample, this clone was seen once. The V call is TRBV5-1, the J call TRBJ1-1, with a tentative D call TRBD1 (5 bases). Germline V CDR1 and CDR2: SGHRS, YFSETQ. V was pared by 0 bases and J by 4 bases, with 13 bases between. The CDR3 consists of 15 residues. This CDR3 reads CASSLAGGGSTEAFF. The CDR3 nucleotides read TGCGCCAGCAGCTTGGCCGGCGGGGGGAGCACTGAAGCTTTCTTT.

This chain joins TRBV11-3 and TRBJ2-3, with TRBD2 matching over 9 bases. The V segment lost 1 base and the J segment 3 bases; nucleotides outside the gene matches: 8. This CDR3 has 17 residues. Per the germline V gene, CDR1 is SGHNT and CDR2 is YENEEA. The CDR3 sequence: CASSLGIAGEATDTQYF. For the CDR3, the DNA is TGTGCCAGCAGCTTAGGGATAGCGGGAGAGGCTACAGATACGCAGTATTTT.

The V gene is TRBV28, the J gene TRBJ2-5; a possible D gene is TRBD1 (6 bases). From germline, CDR1 is MDHEN and CDR2 SYDVKM. Trimming removed 6 bases at V and 0 bases at J, with 14 bases between. This CDR3 has 15 residues. The CDR3 coding sequence is TGTGCCAGCAGCTATAGCGACAGGTACCAAGAGACCCAGTACTTC. Its translation: CASSYSDRYQETQYF.

This sequence joins TRBV29-1 and TRBJ1-1, with TRBD1 as a possible D gene (6 bases). Germline V CDR1 and CDR2: SQVTM, ANQGSEA. V was trimmed by 4 bases and J by 1 base, leaving 13 bases between them. The CDR3 is made up of 14 amino acids. CDR3 in amino acids: CSVVTGRENTEAFF. CDR3 nucleotide sequence: TGCAGCGTTGTCACAGGGCGAGAGAACACTGAAGCTTTCTTT.

The genes are TRBV4-3 and TRBJ2-1; D unclear. This CDR3 region has 16 residues. Germline V gene data show CDR1 as LGHNA and CDR2 as YSLEER. V lost 4 bases to trimming and J lost 1 base, with 14 bases between them. The CDR3 DNA follows: TGCGCCAGCAGCCCTCTTCCAACTCTTTCCTACAATGAGCAGTTCTTC. Translated: CASSPLPTLSYNEQFF.